This T cell receptor beta chain is drawn from a study of shared clonotypes between healthy human individuals (dated by TCRdb to 2020 to 2021). At the level of the whole study: The cohort comprised two women and a few men aged 18 to 49 years. For each donor, three plates each were used for CD4 naive and CD4 memory, two plates were used for CD8 naive, and one plate was used for CD8 memory. To estimate repertoire size and how much clonotype sharing occurs between individuals, the study deeply sequenced the blood TCR repertoires of 4 to 6 healthy adults. Libraries were prepared and TCR repertoires were sequenced by different laboratories using diverse techniques, in order to increase sequencing depth and limit assay-specific biases. Each donor's leukapheresis produced roughly between about 0.8 and 8.9 billion PBMCs. Study-wide conclusions, independent of this receptor: Clonotypes shared by all four sorted-subset donors showed higher generation probabilities than non-shared clonotypes. When a few donors were compared, the shared fraction of clonotypes was about 5.2% for naive CD4, 3.5% to 4% for naive CD8, 2.3% for memory CD4, and less than 0.45% for memory CD8. Sampling was restricted to blood, and TCR repertoires in tissue are likely to differ from TCR repertoires in blood. The genetic and exposure-history diversity represented was limited by the small number of donors. Based on pairwise subsampling, the degree of clonotype sharing among donors was expected to be affected by sequencing depth. Rarefaction of sorted-subset datasets indicated incomplete sequencing despite the large sequencing depth. Estimated clonotype richness was generally larger for naive than for memory subsets.

Notes on this clone: Its specific antigen is unknown. Base qualities are not at hand, and no much larger clone is one base apart.

Including the terminal cysteine and phenylalanine, the CDR3 comprises 15 residues. Only the CDR3 DNA stays, 45 bases, in frame from base 1. CDR1 and CDR2, per the germline V gene, are SGHDT and YYEEEE. The junction shows trimming of 1 base on V and 8 bases on J, and the gene matches do not reach 8 bases of it. For the CD8 naive samples, CD45RO-negative cells were positively selected for CCR7, yielding a CD45RA+CCR7+ population from which TemRA cells were excluded. The donors were healthy, HIV-negative adults with no recently reported acute infections or vaccinations. Every donor was a Caucasian adult living in Nashville, Tennessee, USA. Blood was collected by leukapheresis, and PBMCs were isolated by Ficoll-Histopaque density gradient centrifugation and then cryopreserved in liquid nitrogen vapor phase. Analytical flow cytometry was used to check the purity and quantity of each magnetically sorted T cell population. From each sorted fraction, genomic DNA was isolated and quantified by UV absorbance on a Nanodrop 2000c.

Using the deep immunoSEQ assay, TCR CDR3 regions were amplified from genomic DNA by multiplex PCR. Extracted genomic DNA from each cell subset was spread evenly across all wells of several immunoSEQ 96-well plates, with each plate serving as a replicate. Each replicate PCR for sorted subsets received about 220 ng genomic DNA, equal to about 30,000 T cell genomes. The purified libraries were quantified using a Qubit 3.0 fluorometer, sized with a Bioanalyzer 2100, and then quantified again using the KAPA Library Quantification kit. Every immunoSEQ 96-well plate was sequenced on a dedicated single-read 150-cycle Illumina NextSeq 550 flow cell. The published analysis was carried out like this. Because the immunoSEQ output held only junctional sequences and lacked quality scores, the filtering could not match the filtering applied to full-length reads. Sequences were annotated with PyIR, a Python wrapper for IgBLAST v1.9, and V/J genes and CDR3 were assigned using IMGT germline references. Reads were removed for weak V/J assignments (E-value above 1e-6), missing CDR3, stop codons, out-of-frame junctions, or ambiguous translated residues. V3J clonotypes were defined by identical inferred V gene, J gene, and CDR3 amino acid sequence. Percentage overlap between repertoires was calculated by dividing the number of shared unique clonotypes by the size of the smaller repertoire. RTK rarefaction, the Chao1 estimator, and Recon v2.1 estimates of unobserved clonotypes were used to assess repertoire richness. OLGA was used to compute generation probabilities for all TCRbeta clonotypes that the gDNA method yielded from a handful of donors. Held by TCRdb, this immuneACCESS table contains in-frame sequences only and omits some clones. Under half of the omission traces to an unresolved V gene where checked; the cause of the rest is unknown. V and J calls and clone size are those listed in that table; D and trimming were worked out from the DNA. The sample table lists fewer than 800,000 clones, approximately 90% of them with a count of one. The top ten clonotypes cover more than 20% of the sample.

The V and J genes are TRBV5-6 and TRBJ1-1; 10 nucleotides in the junction match TRBD1. What was sequenced was naive CD8+ T cells sorted from blood. The intended sense of this specimen's cell subset or site label: CD45RA+CCR7+. This clonotype was obtained from a man in his thirties or forties in good health. This receptor has the CDR3 CASSLRGQGRREAFF. The nucleotide sequence is TGTGCCAGCAGCTTGCGGGGACAGGGGAGACGGGAAGCTTTCTTT.